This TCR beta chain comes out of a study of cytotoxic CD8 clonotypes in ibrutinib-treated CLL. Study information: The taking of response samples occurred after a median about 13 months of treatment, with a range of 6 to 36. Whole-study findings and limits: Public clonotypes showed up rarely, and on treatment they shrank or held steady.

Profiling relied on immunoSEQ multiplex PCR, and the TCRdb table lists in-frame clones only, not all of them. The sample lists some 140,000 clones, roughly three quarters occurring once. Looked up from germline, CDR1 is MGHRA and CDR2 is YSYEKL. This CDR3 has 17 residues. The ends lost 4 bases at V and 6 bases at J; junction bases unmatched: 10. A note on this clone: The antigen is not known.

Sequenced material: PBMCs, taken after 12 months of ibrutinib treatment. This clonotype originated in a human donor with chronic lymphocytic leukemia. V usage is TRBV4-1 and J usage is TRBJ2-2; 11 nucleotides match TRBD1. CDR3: CASSLTTGTGGSGELFF. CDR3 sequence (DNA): TGCGCCAGCAGCCTAACTACCGGGACAGGGGGGTCCGGGGAGCTGTTTTTT.